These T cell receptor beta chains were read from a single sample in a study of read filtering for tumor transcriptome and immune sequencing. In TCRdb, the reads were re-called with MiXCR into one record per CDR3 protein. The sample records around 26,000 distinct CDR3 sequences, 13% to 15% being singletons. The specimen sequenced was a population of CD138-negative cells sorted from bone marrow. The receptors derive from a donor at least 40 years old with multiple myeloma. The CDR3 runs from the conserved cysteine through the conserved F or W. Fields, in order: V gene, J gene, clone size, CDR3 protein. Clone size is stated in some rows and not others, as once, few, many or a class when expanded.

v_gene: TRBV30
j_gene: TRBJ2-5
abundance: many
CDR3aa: CAWRVPGGFRRGETQYF

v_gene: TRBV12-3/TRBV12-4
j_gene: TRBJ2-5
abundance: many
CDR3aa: CASGTRETQYF

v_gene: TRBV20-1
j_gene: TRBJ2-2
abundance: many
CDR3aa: CSAMAPTSGRSGELFF

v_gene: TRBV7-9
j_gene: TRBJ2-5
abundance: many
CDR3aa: CASSPLSGPQETQYF

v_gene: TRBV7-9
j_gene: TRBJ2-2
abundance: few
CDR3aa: CASSLEGLNTGELFF

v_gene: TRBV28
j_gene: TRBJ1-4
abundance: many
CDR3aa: CASSTSGQRNEKLFF

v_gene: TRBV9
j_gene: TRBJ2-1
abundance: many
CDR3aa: CASSVVGSGGYNEQFF

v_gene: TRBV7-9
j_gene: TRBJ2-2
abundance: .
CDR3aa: CASSRTGILNTGELFF

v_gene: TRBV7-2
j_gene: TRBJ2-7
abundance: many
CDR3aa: CASSSDRTSSGEQYF

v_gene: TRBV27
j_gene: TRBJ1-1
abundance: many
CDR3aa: CASRRTVRTEAFF

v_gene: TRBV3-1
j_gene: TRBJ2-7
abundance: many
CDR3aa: CASSQGDSTEQYF

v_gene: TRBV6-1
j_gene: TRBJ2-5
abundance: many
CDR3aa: CASSMDLQETQYF

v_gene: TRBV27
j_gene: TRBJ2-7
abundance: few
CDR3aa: CASSITGGGSYEQYF

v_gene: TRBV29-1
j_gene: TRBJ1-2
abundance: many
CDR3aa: CSIKLTYNYGYTF

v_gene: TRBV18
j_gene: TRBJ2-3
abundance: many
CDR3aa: CASSSGLGGETQYF

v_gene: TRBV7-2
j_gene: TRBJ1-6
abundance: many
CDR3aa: CASSLGNTQPRSPLHF

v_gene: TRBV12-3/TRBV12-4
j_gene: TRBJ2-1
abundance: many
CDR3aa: CASSSGTGALNEQFF

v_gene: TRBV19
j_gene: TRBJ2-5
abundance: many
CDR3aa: CASSPLAGGPLQETQYF

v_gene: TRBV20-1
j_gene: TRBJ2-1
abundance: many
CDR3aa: CSASSVTGLYNEQFF

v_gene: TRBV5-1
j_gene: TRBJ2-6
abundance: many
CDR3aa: CASSRDLAAGANVLTF

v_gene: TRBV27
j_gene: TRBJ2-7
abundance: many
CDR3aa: CASSLRSSGPYEQYF

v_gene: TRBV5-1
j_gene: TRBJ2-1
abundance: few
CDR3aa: CASSLGQSYNEQFF

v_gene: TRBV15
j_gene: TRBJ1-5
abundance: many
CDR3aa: CATSRGYFGGWQPQHF

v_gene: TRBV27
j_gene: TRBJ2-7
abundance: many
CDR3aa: CASSHNNRVYEQYF

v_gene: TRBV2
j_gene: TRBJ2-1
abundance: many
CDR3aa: CASRDRAGYNEQFF

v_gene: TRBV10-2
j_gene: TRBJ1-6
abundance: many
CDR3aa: CASSEPGQGLNSPLHF

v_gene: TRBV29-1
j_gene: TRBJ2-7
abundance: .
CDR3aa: CSGGLGYHEQYF

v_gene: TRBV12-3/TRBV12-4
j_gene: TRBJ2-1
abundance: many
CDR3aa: CASSLRLAGGNEQFF

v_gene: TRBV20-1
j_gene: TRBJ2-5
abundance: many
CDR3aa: CSAPVGETQYF